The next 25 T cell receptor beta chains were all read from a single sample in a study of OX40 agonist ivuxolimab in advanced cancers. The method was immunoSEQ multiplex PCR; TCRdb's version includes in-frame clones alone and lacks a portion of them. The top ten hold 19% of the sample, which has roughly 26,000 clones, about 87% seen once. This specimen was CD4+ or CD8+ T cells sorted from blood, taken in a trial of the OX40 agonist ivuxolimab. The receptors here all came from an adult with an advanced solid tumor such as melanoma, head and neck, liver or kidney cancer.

The CDR3 loop reads CASSLGPYNEQFF. The DNA of the CDR3 is TGTGCCAGCAGCTTAGGGCCCTACAATGAGCAGTTCTTC. This chain joins TRBV7-9 and TRBJ2-1; D gene uncertain. This CDR3 is 13 amino acids long. Trimming took off 1 base at V and 2 bases at J, with 3 bases between the two ends. CDR1 SEHNR and CDR2 FQNEAQ come from the germline V gene (reference sequence).

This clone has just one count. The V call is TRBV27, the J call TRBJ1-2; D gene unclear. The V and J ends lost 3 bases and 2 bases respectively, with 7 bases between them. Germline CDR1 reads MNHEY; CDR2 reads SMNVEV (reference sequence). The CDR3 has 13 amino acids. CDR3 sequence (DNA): TGTGCCAGCAGTTTTAGGGCGAACTATGGCTACACCTTC. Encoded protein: CASSFRANYGYTF.

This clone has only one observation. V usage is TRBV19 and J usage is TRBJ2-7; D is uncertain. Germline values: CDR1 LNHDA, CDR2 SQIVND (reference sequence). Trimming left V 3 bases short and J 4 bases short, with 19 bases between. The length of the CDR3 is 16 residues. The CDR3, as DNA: TGTGCCAGTAGTATGTCATTTGGGATCCTCTCTTACGAGCAGTACTTC. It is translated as CASSMSFGILSYEQYF.

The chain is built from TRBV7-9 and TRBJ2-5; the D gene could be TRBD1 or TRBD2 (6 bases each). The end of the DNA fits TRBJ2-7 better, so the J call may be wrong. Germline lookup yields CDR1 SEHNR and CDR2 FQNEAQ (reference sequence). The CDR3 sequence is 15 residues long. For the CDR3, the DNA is TGTGCCAGCAGCTTATTTTATTCGGGGGCAGGCGAGCAGTACTTC. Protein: CASSLFYSGAGEQYF.

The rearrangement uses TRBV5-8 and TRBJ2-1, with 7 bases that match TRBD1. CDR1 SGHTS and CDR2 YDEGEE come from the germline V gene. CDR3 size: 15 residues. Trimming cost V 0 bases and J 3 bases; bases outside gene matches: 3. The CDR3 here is CASSLVDRLYNEQFF. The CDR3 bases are TGTGCCAGCAGCTTGGTGGACAGGCTCTACAATGAGCAGTTCTTC.

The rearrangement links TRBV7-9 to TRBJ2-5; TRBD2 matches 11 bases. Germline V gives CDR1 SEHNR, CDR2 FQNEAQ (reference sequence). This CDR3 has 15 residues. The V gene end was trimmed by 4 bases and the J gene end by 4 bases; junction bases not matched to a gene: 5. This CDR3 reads CASSSWTSGLETQYF. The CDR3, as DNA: TGTGCCAGCAGCTCATGGACTAGCGGGTTAGAGACCCAGTACTTC.

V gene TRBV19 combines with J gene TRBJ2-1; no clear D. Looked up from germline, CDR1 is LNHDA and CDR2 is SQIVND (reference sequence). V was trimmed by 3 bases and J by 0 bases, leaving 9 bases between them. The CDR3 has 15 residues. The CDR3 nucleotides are TGTGCCAGTAGTATTGTAAGTATCTCCTACAATGAGCAGTTCTTC. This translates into CASSIVSISYNEQFF.

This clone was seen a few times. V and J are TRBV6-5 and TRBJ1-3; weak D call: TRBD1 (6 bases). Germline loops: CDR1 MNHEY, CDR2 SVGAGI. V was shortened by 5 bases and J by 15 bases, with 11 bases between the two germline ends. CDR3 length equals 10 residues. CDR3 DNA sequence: TGTGCCAGCAGTGCAGGGGCGGGATATTTT. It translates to CASSAGAGYF.

CDR3 bases: TGCGCCAGCAAGCTGTGGCTAGCGGATAACACCGGGGAGCTGTTTTTT. Its protein is CASKLWLADNTGELFF. The chain combines TRBV4-3 with TRBJ2-2; the match to TRBD2 covers 7 bases. The length of the CDR3 is 16 residues. Germline trimming cut 7 bases from V and 2 bases from J; bases unmatched to any gene: 10. CDR1 is LGHNA and CDR2 is YSLEER in the germline V gene.

CDR3 residues: CASSDLWTGDGEKLFF. CDR3 DNA sequence: TGTGCCAGCAGCGACCTTTGGACAGGGGATGGTGAAAAACTGTTTTTT. This rearrangement joins TRBV28 to TRBJ1-4, with 9 bases matching TRBD1. Germline CDR1 MDHEN, CDR2 SYDVKM. The CDR3 is made up of 16 amino acids. The V and J ends lost 6 bases and 7 bases, in that order; junction bases with no gene match: 12.

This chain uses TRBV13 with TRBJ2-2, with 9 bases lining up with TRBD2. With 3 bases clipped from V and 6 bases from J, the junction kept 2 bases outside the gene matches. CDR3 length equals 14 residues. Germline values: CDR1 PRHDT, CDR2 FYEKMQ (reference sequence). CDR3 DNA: TGTGCCAGCAGCTTTAGCGGGGGTGCCGGGGAGCTGTTTTTT. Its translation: CASSFSGGAGELFF.

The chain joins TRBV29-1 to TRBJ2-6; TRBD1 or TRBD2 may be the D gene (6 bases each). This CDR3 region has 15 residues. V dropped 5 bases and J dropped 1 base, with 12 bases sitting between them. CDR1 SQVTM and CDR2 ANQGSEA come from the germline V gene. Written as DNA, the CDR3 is TGCAGCGTTCAGGGGACTGTTTCTGGGGCCAACGTCCTGACTTTC. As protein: CSVQGTVSGANVLTF.

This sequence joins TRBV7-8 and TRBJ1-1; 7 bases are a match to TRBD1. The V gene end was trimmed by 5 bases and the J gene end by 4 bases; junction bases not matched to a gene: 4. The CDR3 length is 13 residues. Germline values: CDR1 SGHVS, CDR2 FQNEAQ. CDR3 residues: CASSLQGGTEAFF. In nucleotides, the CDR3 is TGTGCCAGCAGCCTGCAGGGGGGCACTGAAGCTTTCTTT. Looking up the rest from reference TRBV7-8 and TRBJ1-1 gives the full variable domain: GAGVSQSPRYKVAKRGQDVALRCDPISGHVSLFWYQQALGQGPEFLTYFQNEAQLDKSGLPSDRFFAERPEGSVSTLKIQRTQQEDSAVYLCASSLQGGTEAFFGQGTRLTVV.

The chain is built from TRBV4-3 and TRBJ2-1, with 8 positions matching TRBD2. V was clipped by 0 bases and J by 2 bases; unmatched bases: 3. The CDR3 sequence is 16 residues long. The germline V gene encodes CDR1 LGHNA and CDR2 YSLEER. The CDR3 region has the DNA TGCGCCAGCAGCCAAGACGCGGGGGGCCCCTACAATGAGCAGTTCTTC. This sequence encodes CASSQDAGGPYNEQFF.

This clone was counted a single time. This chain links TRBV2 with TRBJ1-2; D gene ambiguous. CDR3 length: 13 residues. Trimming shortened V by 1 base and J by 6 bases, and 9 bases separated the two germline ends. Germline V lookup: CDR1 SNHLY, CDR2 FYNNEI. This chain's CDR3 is CASSEGLGNGYTF. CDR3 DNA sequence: TGTGCCAGCAGTGAAGGTCTAGGGAATGGCTACACCTTC.

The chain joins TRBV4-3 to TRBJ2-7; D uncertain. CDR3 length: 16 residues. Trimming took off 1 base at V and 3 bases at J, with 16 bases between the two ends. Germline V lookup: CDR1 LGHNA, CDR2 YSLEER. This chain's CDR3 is CASSQAQTRMVYEQYF. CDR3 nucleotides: TGCGCCAGCAGCCAAGCCCAAACCCGCATGGTCTACGAGCAGTACTTC.

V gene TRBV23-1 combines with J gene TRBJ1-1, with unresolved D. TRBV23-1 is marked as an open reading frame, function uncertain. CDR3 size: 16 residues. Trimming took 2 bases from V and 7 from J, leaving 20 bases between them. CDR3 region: CASSQPIRALGCEAFF. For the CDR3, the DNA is TGCGCCAGCAGTCAACCTATTCGGGCCTTAGGATGTGAAGCTTTCTTT.

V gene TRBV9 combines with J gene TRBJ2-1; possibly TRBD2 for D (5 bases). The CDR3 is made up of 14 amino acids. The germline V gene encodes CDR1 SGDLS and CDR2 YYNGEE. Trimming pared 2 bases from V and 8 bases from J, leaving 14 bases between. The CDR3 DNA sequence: TGTGCCAGCAGCGTCTTCCTAGCCGCCCATGAGCAGTTCTTC. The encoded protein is CASSVFLAAHEQFF.

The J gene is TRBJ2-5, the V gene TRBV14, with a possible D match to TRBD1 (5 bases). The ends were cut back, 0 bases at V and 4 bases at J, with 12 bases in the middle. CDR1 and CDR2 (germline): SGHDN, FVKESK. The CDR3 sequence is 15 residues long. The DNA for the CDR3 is TGTGCCAGCAGCCAAGAAGGTTCAGGGATAGAGACCCAGTACTTC. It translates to CASSQEGSGIETQYF.

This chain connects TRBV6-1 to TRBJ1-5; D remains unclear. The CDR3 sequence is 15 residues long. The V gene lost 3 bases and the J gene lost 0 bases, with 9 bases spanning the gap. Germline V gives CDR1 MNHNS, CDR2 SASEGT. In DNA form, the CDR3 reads TGTGCCAGCAGTGATGCAGAGTATAGCAATCAGCCCCAGCATTTT. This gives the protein CASSDAEYSNQPQHF.

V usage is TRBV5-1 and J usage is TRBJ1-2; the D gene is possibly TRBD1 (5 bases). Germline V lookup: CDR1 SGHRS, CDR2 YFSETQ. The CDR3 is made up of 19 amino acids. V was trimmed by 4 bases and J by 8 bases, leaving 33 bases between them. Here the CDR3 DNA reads TGCGCCAGCAGCCTGTCGGGAAGATTGGGCCAGGGATGGAGACTGGGCTACACCTTC. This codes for CASSLSGRLGQGWRLGYTF.

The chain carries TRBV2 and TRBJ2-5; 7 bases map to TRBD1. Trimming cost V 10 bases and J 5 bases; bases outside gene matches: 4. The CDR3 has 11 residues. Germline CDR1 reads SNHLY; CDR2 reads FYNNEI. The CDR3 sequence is CANGQVETQYF. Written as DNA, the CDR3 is TGTGCCAACGGACAGGTGGAGACCCAGTACTTC.

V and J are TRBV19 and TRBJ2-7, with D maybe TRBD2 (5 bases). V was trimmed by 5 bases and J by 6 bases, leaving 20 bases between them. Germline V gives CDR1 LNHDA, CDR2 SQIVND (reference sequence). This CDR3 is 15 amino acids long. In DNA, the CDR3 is TGTGCCAGTAGTCCTACTCAGGCTAGCCCGCGCGAGCAGTACTTC. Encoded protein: CASSPTQASPREQYF.

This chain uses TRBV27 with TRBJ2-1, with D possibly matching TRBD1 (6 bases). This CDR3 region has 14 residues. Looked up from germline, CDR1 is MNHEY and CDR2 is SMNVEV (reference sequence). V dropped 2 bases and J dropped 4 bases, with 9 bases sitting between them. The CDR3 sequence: CASSLGQGYNEQFF. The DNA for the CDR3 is TGTGCCAGCAGTTTAGGGCAGGGGTACAATGAGCAGTTCTTC.

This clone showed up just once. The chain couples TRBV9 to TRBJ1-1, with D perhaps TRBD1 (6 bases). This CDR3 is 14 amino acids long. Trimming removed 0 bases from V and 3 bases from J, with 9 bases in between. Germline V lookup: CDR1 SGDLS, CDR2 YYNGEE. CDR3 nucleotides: TGTGCCAGCAGCGTAGTAGAGGGGGACACTGAAGCTTTCTTT. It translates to CASSVVEGDTEAFF.